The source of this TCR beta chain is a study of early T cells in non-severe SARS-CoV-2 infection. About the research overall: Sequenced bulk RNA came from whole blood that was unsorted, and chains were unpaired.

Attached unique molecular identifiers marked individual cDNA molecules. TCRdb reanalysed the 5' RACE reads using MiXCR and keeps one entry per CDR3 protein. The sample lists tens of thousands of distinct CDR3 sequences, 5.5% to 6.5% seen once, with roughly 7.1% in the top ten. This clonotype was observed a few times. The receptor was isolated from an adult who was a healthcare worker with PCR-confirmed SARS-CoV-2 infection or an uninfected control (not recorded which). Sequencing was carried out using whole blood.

CDR3 region: CAISPGTSVTDTQYF. CDR3 DNA: TGTGCCATCAGTCCCGGGACTAGCGTTACAGATACGCAGTATTTT. The rearrangement uses TRBV10-3 and TRBJ2-3, with TRBD2 matching over 10 bases. In germline, CDR1 is ENHRY, CDR2 SYGVKD. The V segment lost 5 bases and the J segment 3 bases; nucleotides outside the gene matches: 5. This CDR3 is 15 amino acids long.